The clone carrying this T cell receptor beta chain was picked up a small number of times. As yet, its antigen is unknown. CDR1 is DFQATT and CDR2 is SNEGSKA in the germline V gene (reference sequence). This CDR3 contains 14 residues. V lost 6 bases and J lost 4, with 13 bases in between. This specimen belongs to a study of CD8 T cells in ankylosing spondylitis. TCRdb re-derived calls from the 5' RACE reads in MiXCR, one entry per CDR3 protein. The sample shows approximately 250,000 distinct CDR3 sequences, 20% to 30% of them seen only once. Study observations and caveats: Prior work had noted some motif variants in reactive arthritis blood and synovial fluid.

The J gene is TRBJ2-6, the V gene TRBV20-1; either TRBD1 or TRBD2 may supply D (5 bases each). Sequenced sample: blood, either unsorted or a sorted T cell fraction (not recorded which). This clonotype originated in a male donor with ankylosing spondylitis or in good health (not recorded which). CDR3 amino acids: CSATSGAGANVLTF. The CDR3 nucleotides read TGCAGTGCAACCTCCGGGGCCGGGGCCAACGTCCTGACTTTC.